A selection of T cell receptor beta chains follows, all from one sample in a study of shared clonotypes between healthy human individuals. Sequencing used immunoSEQ multiplex PCR; TCRdb keeps in-frame clones, though not all of them. The table has some 2,100,000 clones, approximately 94% seen once; the top ten hold about 1.8%. The sequencing input was naive CD8+ T cells from PBMCs. The receptors originated from a man between 18 and 35 years old in good health. Some clones in this sample may be carry-over from other donors' samples. Both conserved end residues are part of each CDR3. The order of the fields is V gene, clone size, D gene, J gene, CDR3 protein, CDR3 DNA. D genes are given only for firm matches. Not every row has a clone size; where given, it reads once, few, many or a size class.

V: TRBV4-2; size: NA; D: NA; J: TRBJ2-1; CDR3: CASSQGTDNNEQFF; DNA: TGTGCCAGCAGCCAAGGGACTGACAACAATGAGCAGTTCTTC
V: TRBV7-3; size: NA; D: NA; J: TRBJ2-3; CDR3: CASSLGEGTDTQYF; DNA: TGTGCCAGCAGCTTGGGGGAAGGCACAGATACGCAGTATTTT
V: TRBV29-1; size: once; D: NA; J: TRBJ2-7; CDR3: CSVEVGLRYEQYF; DNA: TGCAGCGTGGAAGTGGGGTTGCGATACGAGCAGTACTTC
V: TRBV9; size: NA; D: TRBD1; J: TRBJ1-2; CDR3: CASGGQGGGVGYTF; DNA: TGTGCCAGCGGGGGACAGGGCGGAGGGGTTGGCTACACCTTC
V: TRBV27; size: NA; D: NA; J: TRBJ1-6; CDR3: CASSLFGGTLRSPLHF; DNA: TGTGCCAGCAGTTTATTCGGGGGGACATTGCGTTCACCCCTCCACTTT
V: TRBV7-9; size: NA; D: TRBD1; J: TRBJ2-2; CDR3: CASSLWRGQGGTGELFF; DNA: TGTGCCAGCAGCTTATGGAGGGGACAGGGTGGCACCGGGGAGCTGTTTTTT
V: TRBV2; size: NA; D: TRBD2; J: TRBJ2-7; CDR3: CASKGLADYEQYF; DNA: TGTGCCAGCAAGGGGCTAGCGGACTACGAGCAGTACTTC
V: TRBV7-8; size: once; D: TRBD2; J: TRBJ2-7; CDR3: CASSSLSGFSYEQYF; DNA: TGTGCCAGCAGCTCCCTTAGCGGGTTCTCCTACGAGCAGTACTTC
V: TRBV5-1; size: NA; D: NA; J: TRBJ2-1; CDR3: CASSLKRLAASVQSGQFF; DNA: TGCGCCAGCAGCTTGAAGAGGCTCGCGGCGTCGGTCCAAAGCGGGCAGTTCTTC
V: TRBV5-1; size: NA; D: NA; J: TRBJ1-2; CDR3: CASSSDIRDTYGYTF; DNA: TGCGCCAGCAGCTCGGACATCAGGGACACCTATGGCTACACCTTC
V: TRBV27; size: NA; D: TRBD1; J: TRBJ2-7; CDR3: CASSLTGGVQYF; DNA: TGTGCCAGCAGTTTGACAGGGGGCGTGCAGTACTTC
V: TRBV27; size: once; D: NA; J: TRBJ2-7; CDR3: CASSSSVRSGEQYF; DNA: TGTGCCAGCAGTTCCTCGGTCCGGTCGGGCGAGCAGTACTTC
V: TRBV21-1; size: NA; D: NA; J: TRBJ1-5; CDR3: CASSTQGREQPQHF; DNA: TGTGCCAGCAGCACCCAGGGGCGGGAACAGCCCCAGCATTTT
V: TRBV29-1; size: NA; D: NA; J: TRBJ2-7; CDR3: CSVESLRGRDSTYEQYF; DNA: TGCAGCGTTGAAAGTTTGCGGGGGCGGGACAGCACTTACGAGCAGTACTTC
V: TRBV7-9; size: NA; D: NA; J: TRBJ1-2; CDR3: CASSHTGTAYGYTF; DNA: TGTGCCAGCAGCCATACCGGGACGGCCTATGGCTACACCTTC
V: TRBV11-2; size: NA; D: TRBD2; J: TRBJ2-7; CDR3: CASSSWTSGTYEQYF; DNA: TGTGCCAGCAGCTCATGGACTAGCGGGACCTACGAGCAGTACTTC
V: TRBV4-2; size: NA; D: NA; J: TRBJ2-5; CDR3: CASSLRAGTPGEETQYF; DNA: TGTGCCAGCAGCCTTAGGGCCGGGACTCCGGGAGAGGAGACCCAGTACTTC